This T cell receptor (beta chain) appears in the sequencing data of a study of blood T cell repertoires in COVID-19. Looking at the study overall: COVID-19 samples from acute and convalescent phases originated in the United States, Italy and Spain. PBMCs, B-cell-depleted T cells, or T cells were the source of the cDNA or gDNA that made up the material.

Here immunoSEQ multiplex PCR was the method, and the copy in TCRdb shows in-frame clones only, minus some. The sample records about 270,000 clones, about four fifths being singletons. There are 19 residues in the CDR3. Germline CDR1 SEHNR, CDR2 FQNEAQ (reference sequence). The V segment lost 5 bases and the J segment 8 bases; nucleotides outside the gene matches: 22. This clone was counted once. The V call is TRBV7-9, the J call TRBJ1-4; 8 bases fit TRBD1. The material sequenced was peripheral blood. This sequence originates from a man older than 75 with acute or convalescent COVID-19. The CDR3 DNA sequence: TGTGCCAGCAGCCCACGCCGGGACAGGACATTTAGAGCAGGAGAAAAACTGTTTTTT. This sequence encodes CASSPRRDRTFRAGEKLFF. The whole variable domain, filled in from reference TRBV7-9 and TRBJ1-4, reads DTGVSQNPRHKITKRGQNVTFRCDPISEHNRLYWYRQTLGQGPEFLTYFQNEAQLEKSRLLSDRFSAERPKGSFSTLEIQRTEQGDSAMYLCASSPRRDRTFRAGEKLFFGSGTQLSVL.